This is a list of T cell receptor beta chains from one sample in a study of breast tumors, draining lymph nodes, adjacent tissues. MiXCR, run by TCRdb on the multiplex PCR reads, gives a single entry per CDR3 protein. The sample lists 70,000 to 85,000 distinct CDR3 sequences, about 21% occurring once. The specimen sequenced was axillary lymph node tissue. These receptors were collected from a female donor with breast cancer. Some clones in this sample may be carry-over from other donors' samples. The CDR3 runs from the conserved cysteine through the conserved F or W.

TRBJ2-5 | 13 | TRBV20-1 | CSANRQGSRTQYF
TRBJ2-7 | 17 | TRBV2 | CASKGGTSGRIVYEQYF
TRBJ2-7 | 15 | TRBV5-1 | CASSSSPTGLYEQYF
TRBJ1-2 | 13 | TRBV5-8 | CASSLDQLYGYTF
TRBJ2-3 | 17 | TRBV7-2 | CASSPLSSGRASDTQYF
TRBJ2-3 | 16 | TRBV7-9 | CASSASSGRQKDTQYF
TRBJ2-7 | 16 | TRBV11-2 | CASSSATQGADYEQYF
TRBJ2-1 | 16 | TRBV30 | CAWSVPLADYYNEQFF
TRBJ2-5 | 13 | TRBV5-8 | CASRFGTRETQYF
TRBJ1-2 | 11 | TRBV20-1 | CSASVRNGYTF
TRBJ2-4 | 17 | TRBV19 | CASSTPRLAGLKNIQYF
TRBJ1-3 | 16 | TRBV6-6 | CASSYGTGGSGNTIYF
TRBJ2-1 | 16 | TRBV11-1 | CASSSGAGPAYNEQFF
TRBJ2-1 | 15 | TRBV11-2 | CASSLRGQGVNEQFF
TRBJ2-1 | 16 | TRBV7-9 | CASSLKREWVENEQFF
TRBJ2-2 | 14 | TRBV19 | CASETGVRTGELFF
TRBJ1-2 | 16 | TRBV28 | CASSFGTAGVGYGYTF
TRBJ2-7 | 14 | TRBV20-1 | CSAREADITYEQYF
TRBJ2-1 | 16 | TRBV7-2 | CASSEDASGAYNEQFF
TRBJ1-2 | 14 | TRBV6-6 | CASSSPGGAYGYTF
TRBJ2-2 | 12 | TRBV11-2 | CASSRSTGELFF
TRBJ2-5 | 14 | TRBV20-1 | CSASPSYVGETQYF
TRBJ2-7 | 13 | TRBV5-1 | CASSLRDSYEQYF
TRBJ1-5 | 15 | TRBV27 | CASSSAGQGNQPQHF
TRBJ1-2 | 14 | TRBV9 | CASSHRSGAAGYTF
TRBJ1-5 | 16 | TRBV2 | CASSGAIRYSNQPQHF
TRBJ1-4 | 15 | TRBV28 | CASSVRPATNEKLFF
TRBJ1-2 | 18 | TRBV5-1 | CASSLEYAGARGNYGYTF
TRBJ1-5 | 17 | TRBV6-6 | CASSRGTGVDSNQPQHF
TRBJ2-1 | 14 | TRBV27 | CASSFGTGTFEQFF
TRBJ2-5 | 15 | TRBV6-1 | CASSRLVTGPETQYF
TRBJ2-7 | 13 | TRBV20-1 | CSAPGTRAYEQYF
TRBJ2-2 | 15 | TRBV6-2/TRBV6-3 | CASRAHRGNTGELFF
TRBJ1-6 | 15 | TRBV6-5 | CASRGQGSYNSPLHF
TRBJ2-3 | 16 | TRBV7-2 | CASSVSSGLGADTQYF
TRBJ2-2 | 15 | TRBV19 | CATTVGRPNTGELFF
TRBJ2-3 | 17 | TRBV20-1 | CSARDGGLAGFTDTQYF